These 24 T cell receptor beta chains originate from one sample sequenced in a study of cytomegalovirus exposure and HLA in healthy donors (dated by TCRdb to the late 2010s). The method behind the library was the immunoSEQ multiplex PCR assay. For the multiplex PCR, a mixture combining 60 forward primers for TCR Vbeta segments and 13 reverse primers for TCR Jbeta segments was used. Drawn from immuneACCESS, this table holds only the in-frame rearrangements with V and J called that TCRdb kept. Clones are partly lost; checked studies trace under half to an unresolved V gene and leave the rest unexplained. Recorded for this sample are 95,000 to 150,000 clones; over 65% of them occurred a single time. The ten largest clonotypes hold less than 3% of the sample. The sequenced material came from PBMCs. Every receptor here comes from a woman aged 40 to 50 in good health and CMV-seropositive.

This rearrangement joins TRBV5-1 to TRBJ2-1; 8 positions match TRBD2. The germline V gene encodes CDR1 SGHRS and CDR2 YFSETQ. The CDR3 has 14 amino acids. Trimming cost V 4 bases and J 3 bases; bases outside gene matches: 3. CDR3 coding DNA: TGCGCCAGCAGCCCACTAGCGGACTACAATGAGCAGTTCTTC. Residues: CASSPLADYNEQFF.

This chain connects TRBV10-3 to TRBJ2-7, with 12 bases fitting TRBD2. CDR1 is ENHRY and CDR2 is SYGVKD in the germline V gene. This CDR3 spans 16 amino acids. After removal of 6 bases from V and 6 bases from J, the junction contained 12 bases not matched to a gene. The CDR3, as DNA: TGTGCCATCAGCTTACTAGCGGGGGGAAAGGCAGCCGAGCAGTACTTC. The encoded protein is CAISLLAGGKAAEQYF.

The genes are TRBV7-2 and TRBJ1-1, with TRBD1 matching 8 bases. The germline V gene encodes CDR1 SGHTA and CDR2 FQGNSA. Trimming took 2 bases from V and 2 from J; bases not matched to a gene: 4. The CDR3 extends over 15 amino acids. CDR3 sequence: CASSLKTGGNTEAFF. CDR3 coding DNA: TGTGCCAGCAGCTTAAAAACAGGGGGAAACACTGAAGCTTTCTTT.

The chain employs TRBV7-9 and TRBJ2-7; D not resolved. The CDR3 is 15 residues long. V was pared by 1 base and J by 0 bases, with 10 bases between. CDR1 is SEHNR, CDR2 FQNEAQ, per germline (reference sequence). In DNA form, the CDR3 reads TGTGCCAGCAGCTTAGATGGCTTCAGCTCCTACGAGCAGTACTTC. Encoded protein: CASSLDGFSSYEQYF.

The V call is TRBV19, the J call TRBJ2-1; 12 bases map to TRBD2. The germline V gene encodes CDR1 LNHDA and CDR2 SQIVND (reference sequence). The J segment lost 3 bases and the V segment lost 6 bases, leaving 12 bases of the junction unmatched. The CDR3 has 18 amino acids. The CDR3 region has the DNA TGTGCCAGTAGGCCAGGGGGACTAGCGGGCCCACTCTACAATGAGCAGTTCTTC. As protein: CASRPGGLAGPLYNEQFF.

This chain uses TRBV12-5 with TRBJ2-7, with TRBD1 matching over 10 bases. The length of the CDR3 is 14 residues. With 5 bases clipped from V and 2 bases from J, the junction kept 3 bases outside the gene matches. The V gene's germline CDR1 is LGHNT and CDR2 FRNRAP. CDR3 coding DNA: TGTGCTAGTGGTCCTGGGACAGGGGCCTACGAGCAGTACTTC. It yields the protein CASGPGTGAYEQYF.

The rearrangement links TRBV11-2 to TRBJ2-7; 8 nucleotides align to TRBD2. The CDR3 is 15 residues long. V was pared by 2 bases and J by 2 bases, with 5 bases of the junction left unmatched. The germline V gene has CDR1 SGHAT and CDR2 FQNNGV. CDR3 amino acids: CASSLSRGGTYEQYF. The CDR3 DNA is TGTGCCAGCAGCTTATCCCGGGGGGGGACCTACGAGCAGTACTTC.

This clone was seen once. The rearrangement joins TRBV5-6 to TRBJ2-7; 9 nucleotides align to TRBD1. In germline, CDR1 is SGHDT, CDR2 YYEEEE. With 0 bases clipped from V and 2 bases from J, the junction kept 3 bases outside the gene matches. This CDR3 comprises 15 residues. CDR3 in DNA: TGTGCCAGCAGCTTGGGCGGGACAGGGCCCTACGAGCAGTACTTC. It codes for CASSLGGTGPYEQYF.

The chain links TRBV7-9 to TRBJ2-5; weak D call: TRBD1 (6 bases). The J call is uncertain, as TRBJ2-7 better fits the DNA end. This CDR3 comprises 13 residues. Per germline, CDR1 SEHNR and CDR2 FQNEAQ (reference sequence). The CDR3 DNA reads TGTGCCAGCAGCTTAGAACAGGGTAACGAGCAGTACTTC. Amino acids: CASSLEQGNEQYF.

The chain is built from TRBV19 and TRBJ2-7, with 8 nucleotides matching TRBD1. The germline V gene encodes CDR1 LNHDA and CDR2 SQIVND (reference sequence). The CDR3 sequence is 13 residues long. V was pared by 4 bases and J by 4 bases, with 3 bases of the junction left unmatched. CDR3 amino acids: CASSRDRRYEQYF. The CDR3 region has the DNA TGTGCCAGTAGTAGGGACAGGAGATACGAGCAGTACTTC.

In regard to this clone: The junction shows a germline mismatch at one end, possibly a read error. The chain uses TRBV5-4 and TRBJ2-1, with unresolved D. CDR1 is SGHNT and CDR2 is YYREEE in the germline V gene (reference sequence). The CDR3 contains 13 residues. CDR3 residues: CASGLTRYNEQFF. The CDR3 DNA follows: TGTGCCAGCGGCTTAACTCGTTACAATGAGCAGTTCTTC.

The chain joins TRBV6-5 to TRBJ2-2; TRBD2 matches at 8 bases. Unmatched junction bases numbered 3, after V lost 9 bases and J lost 0 bases. From germline, CDR1 is MNHEY and CDR2 SVGAGI. The CDR3 totals 14 residues. The CDR3 loop is CASRLASNTGELFF. The DNA of the CDR3 is TGTGCCAGTAGACTAGCGTCGAACACCGGGGAGCTGTTTTTT.

This clone counts as medium-sized. The chain employs TRBV9 and TRBJ2-1, with TRBD1 identical over 7 bases. Unmatched junction bases numbered 5, after V lost 4 bases and J lost 10 bases. The CDR3 covers 12 residues. Germline CDR1 and CDR2: SGDLS and YYNGEE. The CDR3 nucleotides read TGTGCCAGCAGCCGACAGGGCCAGGAGCAGTTCTTC. Translated: CASSRQGQEQFF.

V is TRBV19 and J is TRBJ1-2; TRBD1 agrees at 7 bases. The CDR3 is made up of 15 amino acids. Germline values: CDR1 LNHDA, CDR2 SQIVND (reference sequence). V dropped 4 bases and J dropped 0; count of bases not matched to a gene: 5. CDR3 loop: CASSTTGVTNYGYTF. CDR3 bases: TGTGCCAGTAGTACCACAGGGGTAACTAACTATGGCTACACCTTC. Filled out from reference TRBV19 and TRBJ1-2, the complete variable domain reads DGGITQSPKYLFRKEGQNVTLSCEQNLNHDAMYWYRQDPGQGLRLIYYSQIVNDFQKGDIAEGYSVSREKKESFPLTVTSAQKNPTAFYLCASSTTGVTNYGYTFGSGTRLTVV.

The chain combines TRBV25-1 with TRBJ2-7; 10 bases are a match to TRBD2. The CDR3 loop spans 15 amino acids. V trimming: 7 bases; J trimming: 1 base; junction bases outside the gene matches: 7. The germline V gene encodes CDR1 MGHDK and CDR2 SYGVNS. This CDR3 is CASTIPSGGSYEQYF. In DNA form, the CDR3 reads TGTGCCAGCACCATACCTAGCGGGGGATCCTACGAGCAGTACTTC.

This rearrangement joins TRBV6-1 to TRBJ1-5; 9 nucleotides line up with TRBD1. Germline V lookup: CDR1 MNHNS, CDR2 SASEGT. After removal of 4 bases from V and 4 bases from J, the junction contained 8 bases not matched to a gene. CDR3 length: 16 residues. The CDR3 protein is CASSGLQGARNQPQHF. The CDR3 nucleotides read TGTGCCAGCAGTGGCCTACAGGGGGCCAGGAATCAGCCCCAGCATTTT.

V usage is TRBV7-9 and J usage is TRBJ2-1; 10 nucleotides agree with TRBD2. CDR1 and CDR2 (germline): SEHNR, FQNEAQ (reference sequence). The trim removed 5 bases at V and 2 bases at J, leaving 6 bases unmatched. The CDR3 spans 16 residues. The CDR3 region is CASSLWTSGAYNEQFF. In nucleotides, the CDR3 is TGTGCCAGCAGCCTATGGACTAGCGGTGCCTACAATGAGCAGTTCTTC.

CDR3 protein: CASSRSSGSLDTQYF. DNA for the CDR3: TGCGCCAGCAGTAGGTCTAGCGGGAGTCTTGATACGCAGTATTTT. The chain is built from TRBV10-2 and TRBJ2-3; 10 bases align to TRBD2. Germline V gene sequence: CDR1 WSHSY, CDR2 SAAADI. The CDR3 is 15 amino acids. V lost 5 bases and J lost 6; bases outside the gene matches: 8.

This sequence joins TRBV6-4 and TRBJ2-2; no definite D call. V shed 2 bases and J shed 6 bases, with 7 bases lying between them. The CDR3 totals 13 residues. Germline V CDR1 and CDR2: MRHNA, SNTAGT. The CDR3 DNA reads TGTGCCAGCAGTGACGGCGAGGCCGGGGAGCTGTTTTTT. This translates into CASSDGEAGELFF.

The chain links TRBV5-4 to TRBJ2-7, with TRBD1 matching over 8 bases. This CDR3 has 12 amino acids. Germline values: CDR1 SGHNT, CDR2 YYREEE (reference sequence). V was clipped by 2 bases and J by 7 bases; unmatched bases: 2. CDR3 coding DNA: TGTGCCAGCAGCTTACAGGGGGGAGAGCAGTACTTC. Its translation: CASSLQGGEQYF.

V is TRBV4-1 and J is TRBJ2-1; a weak D match, TRBD1 (5 bases). The V end lost 11 bases, the J end lost 5 bases, and 22 bases lay between the germline ends. CDR1 and CDR2 (germline): MGHRA, YSYEKL. CDR3 length: 15 residues. The CDR3 DNA follows: TGCGCCGGGGCCCTCGACTCGGCCGCCCACAATGAGCAGTTCTTC. Protein product: CAGALDSAAHNEQFF.

This clone was observed a handful of times. J is TRBJ2-1 and V is TRBV29-1; 11 bases align to TRBD2. Germline V CDR1 and CDR2: SQVTM, ANQGSEA. CDR3 size: 17 residues. V lost 3 bases and J lost 2; bases outside the gene matches: 9. The CDR3 nucleotides are TGCAGCGTTGACCAGAAGATAGCGGGGGGGCCCTACAATGAGCAGTTCTTC. It translates to CSVDQKIAGGPYNEQFF.

This chain joins TRBV5-4 and TRBJ1-4; a possible D gene is TRBD1 (6 bases). CDR3 length equals 14 residues. The germline V gene encodes CDR1 SGHNT and CDR2 YYREEE (reference sequence). V lost 2 bases, J lost 8 bases, and 13 bases lay in between. The CDR3 loop is CASSLQGNGEKLFF. CDR3 coding DNA: TGTGCCAGCAGCTTACAGGGAAACGGGGAAAAACTGTTTTTT.

V and J are TRBV10-3 and TRBJ1-4; 8 nucleotides agree with TRBD1. From germline, CDR1 is ENHRY and CDR2 SYGVKD. This CDR3 contains 15 residues. Trimming took 0 bases from V and 7 from J; bases not matched to a gene: 4. The CDR3 DNA reads as TGTGCCATCAGTGAGTCGACAGGGGCGAGTGAAAAACTGTTTTTT. This encodes CAISESTGASEKLFF.